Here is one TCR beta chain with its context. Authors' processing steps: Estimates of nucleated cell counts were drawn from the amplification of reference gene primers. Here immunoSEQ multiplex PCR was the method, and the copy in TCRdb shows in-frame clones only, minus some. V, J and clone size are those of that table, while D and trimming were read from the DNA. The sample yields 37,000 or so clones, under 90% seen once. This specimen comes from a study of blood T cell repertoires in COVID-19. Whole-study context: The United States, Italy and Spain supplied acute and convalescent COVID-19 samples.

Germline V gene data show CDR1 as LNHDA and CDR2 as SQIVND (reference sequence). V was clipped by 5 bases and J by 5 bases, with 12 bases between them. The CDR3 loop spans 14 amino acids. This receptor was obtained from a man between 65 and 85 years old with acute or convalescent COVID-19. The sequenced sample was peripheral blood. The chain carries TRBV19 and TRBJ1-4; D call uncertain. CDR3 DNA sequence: TGTGCCAGTAGTCCTTCTAGTACAAATGAAAAACTGTTTTTT. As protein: CASSPSSTNEKLFF.